The rows below give T cell receptor beta chains drawn from one sample of a study of cytomegalovirus exposure and HLA in healthy donors. The table came from immunoSEQ multiplex PCR; TCRdb's copy has only in-frame clones and leaves some out. Here the sample spans about 81,000 clones, 75% to 85% being singletons. The sequencing sample was made of PBMCs. The receptors originated from a man in his forties or fifties in good health and CMV-seropositive. Each CDR3 is given with its conserved first and last residue. The D gene is left open where the match is weak. Where a row states a size, it is once, few, many or the class of an expanded clone; other rows omit it.

abundance	v_gene	j_gene	len	d_gene	CDR3aa	CDR3nt
NA	TRBV5-4	TRBJ2-1	17	TRBD2	CASSLAGAGGLGNEQFF	TGTGCCAGCAGCTTGGCAGGGGCGGGAGGGCTCGGAAATGAGCAGTTCTTC
NA	TRBV6-4	TRBJ2-7	13	NA	CASSVRRGGEQYF	TGTGCCAGCAGTGTTAGGAGGGGAGGCGAGCAGTACTTC
once	TRBV5-1	TRBJ2-5	16	TRBD2	CASSRGLAGARETQYF	TGCGCCAGCAGCCGCGGACTAGCGGGAGCCCGAGAGACCCAGTACTTC
NA	TRBV5-4	TRBJ1-2	18	NA	CASSLDIYGGGTDYGYTF	TGTGCCAGCAGCTTGGATATCTATGGGGGCGGTACGGACTATGGCTACACCTTC
NA	TRBV6-4	TRBJ2-3	14	TRBD2	CASSPLAEGDTQYF	TGTGCCAGCAGCCCACTAGCGGAGGGGGATACGCAGTATTTT
NA	TRBV7-2	TRBJ2-5	16	NA	CASSSPTGLGGETQYF	TGTGCCAGCAGCTCCCCGACAGGGCTGGGAGGAGAGACCCAGTACTTC
NA	TRBV7-9	TRBJ1-1	14	TRBD1	CSSSFPGQGSEAFF	TGTTCCAGCAGCTTTCCGGGACAGGGCAGTGAAGCTTTCTTT
NA	TRBV30	TRBJ2-5	11	NA	CAWGLQETQYF	TGTGCCTGGGGACTACAAGAGACCCAGTACTTC
NA	TRBV2	TRBJ2-5	14	TRBD2	CASKRDRSLETQYF	TGTGCCAGCAAGCGGGACCGGTCTTTGGAGACCCAGTACTTC
few	TRBV27	TRBJ2-7	13	NA	CASSKDSSYEQYF	TGTGCCAGCAGTAAGGACTCCTCCTACGAGCAGTACTTC
NA	TRBV14	TRBJ1-4	16	NA	CASSQETLSGVEKLFF	TGTGCCAGCAGCCAAGAGACGTTGTCAGGGGTTGAAAAACTGTTTTTT
NA	TRBV9	TRBJ2-3	16	NA	CASSVEVSARTDTQYF	TGTGCCAGCAGCGTAGAGGTATCCGCGCGGACAGATACGCAGTATTTT
NA	TRBV2	TRBJ2-2	16	TRBD2	CASRGLAGGNTGELFF	TGTGCCAGCAGGGGGCTAGCGGGAGGGAACACCGGGGAGCTGTTTTTT
few	TRBV7-9	TRBJ1-4	14	TRBD1	CASSLTGSDEKLFF	TGTGCCAGCAGCTTGACAGGGAGTGATGAAAAACTGTTTTTT
NA	TRBV6-1	TRBJ1-5	17	NA	CASSELREMTSNQPQHF	TGTGCCAGCAGTGAATTGCGGGAAATGACGAGCAATCAGCCCCAGCATTTT
NA	TRBV14	TRBJ2-7	15	NA	CASSLFADSWFEQYF	TGTGCCAGCAGCCTATTCGCGGACAGTTGGTTCGAGCAGTACTTC
NA	TRBV4-1	TRBJ2-5	16	TRBD2	CASSRPGLANQETQYF	TGCGCCAGCAGCCGACCTGGACTAGCGAATCAAGAGACCCAGTACTTC
few	TRBV6-6	TRBJ1-1	14	TRBD1	CASERQGVNTEAFF	TGTGCCAGCGAAAGACAGGGCGTGAACACTGAAGCTTTCTTT
NA	TRBV5-1	TRBJ1-2	13	TRBD1	CASSLDTTGGNTF	TGCGCCAGCAGCCTAGATACGACAGGGGGCAACACCTTC
NA	TRBV7-3	TRBJ2-1	14	NA	CASSPPGAYNEQFF	TGTGCCAGCAGCCCCCCCGGTGCGTACAATGAGCAGTTCTTC
NA	TRBV30	TRBJ2-1	15	TRBD2	CAWEDGGSSYNEQFF	TGTGCCTGGGAGGATGGCGGGAGCTCCTACAATGAGCAGTTCTTC
NA	TRBV5-4	TRBJ1-5	12	NA	CASSLGPGPQHF	TGTGCCAGCAGCTTGGGGCCAGGTCCCCAGCATTTT
NA	TRBV5-1	TRBJ1-5	15	NA	CASSLAGGGNQPQHF	TGCGCCAGCAGCTTGGCCGGTGGTGGCAATCAGCCCCAGCATTTT
NA	TRBV9	TRBJ2-7	15	NA	CASSVAGLHGYEQYF	TGTGCCAGCAGCGTAGCCGGACTCCATGGCTACGAGCAGTACTTC
NA	TRBV19	TRBJ1-3	17	NA	CASSIVKAPGRRNTIYF	TGTGCCAGTAGTATAGTCAAAGCCCCAGGAAGGAGAAACACCATATATTTT
once	TRBV18	TRBJ2-1	15	NA	CASSPPGRRVNEQFF	TGTGCCAGCTCACCACCAGGGAGGAGGGTTAATGAGCAGTTCTTC
NA	TRBV5-1	TRBJ1-4	13	NA	CASSRGSDEKLFF	TGCGCCAGCAGCCGCGGGAGTGATGAAAAACTGTTTTTT
NA	TRBV25-1	TRBJ2-7	18	TRBD2	CASSGGTSGRRLTYEQYF	TGTGCCAGCAGTGGCGGGACTAGCGGGAGGAGGTTGACCTACGAGCAGTACTTC
few	TRBV30	TRBJ2-5	11	NA	CAWRGVETQYF	TGTGCCTGGAGGGGAGTAGAGACCCAGTACTTC
NA	TRBV7-2	TRBJ2-7	15	TRBD2	CASSFWAGASYEQYF	TGTGCCAGCAGCTTTTGGGCGGGAGCCTCCTACGAGCAGTACTTC
NA	TRBV19	TRBJ1-5	14	NA	CATWEETGNQPQHF	TGTGCCACCTGGGAGGAAACAGGAAATCAGCCCCAGCATTTT
large	TRBV7-3	TRBJ2-3	14	TRBD2	CASSFVGGGDTQYF	TGTGCCAGCAGCTTTGTTGGCGGGGGGGATACGCAGTATTTT
NA	TRBV18	TRBJ1-1	15	NA	CASSPLDSLNTEAFF	TGTGCCAGCTCACCGTTAGACAGCCTGAACACTGAAGCTTTCTTT
NA	TRBV19	TRBJ1-5	13	NA	CASRTLLDQPQHF	TGTGCCAGTAGAACATTACTAGATCAGCCCCAGCATTTT
once	TRBV5-1	TRBJ2-3	14	TRBD2	CGSRLLAGVDTQYF	TGCGGCTCGAGACTATTAGCGGGAGTTGACACGCAGTATTTT
NA	TRBV7-9	TRBJ2-7	14	NA	CASSLGEKNHEQYF	TGTGCCAGCAGCTTAGGCGAAAAGAACCACGAGCAGTACTTC
few	TRBV19	TRBJ2-1	15	TRBD2	CASSMGLAEYNEQFF	TGTGCCAGTAGTATGGGTCTAGCGGAATACAATGAGCAGTTCTTC
few	TRBV11-1	TRBJ1-5	13	NA	CASSTAFGQPQHF	TGTGCCAGCAGCACAGCTTTTGGTCAGCCCCAGCATTTT
NA	TRBV6-1	TRBJ2-7	15	TRBD2	CASSGGLAVTYEQYF	TGTGCCAGCAGTGGTGGACTAGCGGTAACCTACGAGCAGTACTTC
NA	TRBV2	TRBJ1-4	15	NA	CASSSTGTTNEKLFF	TGTGCCAGCAGTTCTACAGGGACGACTAATGAAAAACTGTTTTTT